This TCR beta chain was sequenced in a study of CD8+CD57+ T cells in acquired aplastic anemia. Overall study results and limits: The study identified around 28 CD8+ CDR3 sequences shared by patients and controls.

Trimming took 9 bases from V and 6 from J, leaving 21 bases between them. CDR3 length equals 14 residues. CDR1 SNHLY and CDR2 FYNNEI come from the germline V gene. The template for TCR beta VDJ and CDR3 sequence profiling was genomic DNA. One entry per CDR3 protein, called by TCRdb with MiXCR from the reads. The sample includes 250,000 to 300,000 distinct CDR3 sequences, approximately 60% of them seen just once. Patients sequenced had flow cytometry evidence of CD8+CD57+ cell expansion. Remarks on this clonotype: Its cognate antigen is unknown.

The sequenced sample was sorted CD4+, CD8+, or CD8+CD57+ T cells (not recorded which) from PBMCs. The receptor comes from a human donor with aplastic anemia. This chain links TRBV2 with TRBJ2-7; TRBD2 might be the D (6 bases). The chain's CDR3 is CASRTGGGNGEQYF. In nucleotides, the CDR3 is TGTGCCAGTCGTACCGGGGGAGGAAATGGCGAGCAGTACTTC.